This entry concerns a single T cell receptor (beta chain). As originally analysed: How many nucleated cells were present was estimated from reference gene primer amplification. Produced via immunoSEQ multiplex PCR; TCRdb's table is partial and in-frame only. V and J calls and clone size are as listed in that table; D and trimming were resolved from the DNA. The data contain over 150,000 clones, about 89% of them singletons. This entry comes from a study of blood T cell repertoires in COVID-19. The overall study: Samples representing acute and convalescent COVID-19 were sourced from the United States, Italy and Spain.

The CDR3 consists of 15 residues. V was shortened by 2 bases and J by 1 base, with 11 bases between the two germline ends. Germline values: CDR1 SEHNR, CDR2 FQNEAQ (reference sequence). The V call is TRBV7-9, the J call TRBJ1-1, with D hard to call. Sequencing was carried out using peripheral blood. The receptor's source is a man aged 50 to 60 with acute or convalescent COVID-19. This chain's CDR3 is CASSLMPNKNTEAFF. Written as DNA, the CDR3 is TGTGCCAGCAGCTTAATGCCGAACAAGAACACTGAAGCTTTCTTT.